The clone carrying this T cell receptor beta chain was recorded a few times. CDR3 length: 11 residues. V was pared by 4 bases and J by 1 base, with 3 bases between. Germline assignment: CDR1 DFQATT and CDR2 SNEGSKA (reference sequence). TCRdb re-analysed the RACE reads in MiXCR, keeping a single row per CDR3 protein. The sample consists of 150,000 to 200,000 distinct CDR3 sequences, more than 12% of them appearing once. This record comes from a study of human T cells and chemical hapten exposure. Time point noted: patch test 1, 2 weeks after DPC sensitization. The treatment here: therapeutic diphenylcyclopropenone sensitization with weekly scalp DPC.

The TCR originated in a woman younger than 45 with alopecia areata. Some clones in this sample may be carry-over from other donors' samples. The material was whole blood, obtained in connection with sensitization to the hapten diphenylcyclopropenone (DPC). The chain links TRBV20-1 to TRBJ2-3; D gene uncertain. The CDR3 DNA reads TGCAGTGCTACCCGCACAGATACGCAGTATTTT. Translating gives CSATRTDTQYF.